The 19 T cell receptor beta chains below were found in one sample sequenced in a study of T cells after yellow fever vaccination. TCRdb passed the 5' RACE reads through MiXCR, listing each CDR3 protein once. The sample records under 250,000 distinct CDR3 sequences, under 3.5% being singletons. The source was CD4+ T cells sorted from PBMCs, collected 10 days after the yellow fever booster vaccination. These receptors were obtained from a man in his late teens or twenties who received the YFV17D yellow fever vaccine.

This clonotype was found many times. The CDR3 here is CASSTGLALYTQYF. Written as DNA, the CDR3 is TGTGCCAGCAGCACGGGACTAGCCCTCTATACGCAGTATTTT. The chain joins TRBV7-9 to TRBJ2-3, with 9 nucleotides matching TRBD2. Germline V CDR1 and CDR2: SEHNR, FQNEAQ (reference sequence). The CDR3 loop spans 14 amino acids. V was pared by 5 bases and J by 7 bases, with 7 bases of the junction left unmatched.

This clonotype was counted ten times or more. One junction end disagrees with the germline gene, perhaps due to a read error. The chain is built from TRBV7-9 and TRBJ2-7; 7 nucleotides line up with TRBD2. The germline gives CDR1 SEHNR, CDR2 FQNEAQ (reference sequence). The CDR3 loop spans 17 amino acids. Here the CDR3 reads CASSLVLGGDYSNEQYF. The CDR3 DNA reads TGTGCCAGCAGCTTGGTTCTTGGAGGGGACTACTCCAACGAGCAGTACTTC.

This clonotype was seen at least ten times. The V call is TRBV29-1, the J call TRBJ2-3; D is unclear. This CDR3 region has 12 residues. Trimming stripped 1 base from V and 4 bases from J, with 6 bases between. Germline assignment: CDR1 SQVTM and CDR2 ANQGSEA. The CDR3, as DNA: TGCAGCGTTGAAGTCGGCGCAGATACGCAGTATTTT. It is translated as CSVEVGADTQYF.

The V gene is TRBV3-1, the J gene TRBJ2-1; D gene uncertain. This CDR3 region has 14 residues. V lost 3 bases and J 4 bases, leaving 10 bases between the germline ends. The germline gives CDR1 LGHDT, CDR2 YNNKEL (reference sequence). CDR3 protein: CASSHPAAYNEQFF. The CDR3 DNA reads as TGTGCCAGCAGCCACCCTGCGGCTTACAATGAGCAGTTCTTC.

In its sample, this clonotype was seen a few times. CDR3 region: CSASGTGGSDTQYF. The CDR3 DNA sequence: TGCAGCGCCTCGGGGACAGGGGGCTCAGATACGCAGTATTTT. The chain is built from TRBV29-1 and TRBJ2-3, with TRBD1 matching 12 bases. This CDR3 contains 14 residues. Germline V gene lookup returns CDR1 SQVTM and CDR2 ANQGSEA. V shed 7 bases, J shed 4 bases, and the junction held 6 bases outside the gene matches.

Many counts were recorded for this clonotype. Here the CDR3 reads CASSPVEGYANTGELFF. CDR3 DNA: TGTGCCAGCAGCCCGGTGGAAGGCTACGCGAACACCGGGGAGCTGTTTTTT. This chain links TRBV4-2 with TRBJ2-2; D is uncertain. The V end was cut by 4 bases, the J end by 0 bases, with 15 bases between. This CDR3 has 17 amino acids. Germline-derived CDR1 and CDR2 are LGHNA and YNFKEQ.

This clonotype has only a few counts. The chain links TRBV2 to TRBJ1-2; perhaps TRBD1 as D (5 bases). The CDR3 is 14 amino acids. The germline gives CDR1 SNHLY, CDR2 FYNNEI. V lost 5 bases and J lost 4, with 14 bases in between. CDR3 nucleotide sequence: TGTGCCAGCAGTCCGGGGCCCTCCTTCTATGGCTACACCTTC. It codes for CASSPGPSFYGYTF.

There are a few counts of this clonotype. The V call is TRBV15, the J call TRBJ2-3; weak D call: TRBD2 (6 bases). Between the trimmed V and J ends, which lost 5 bases and 5 bases, there was a span of 17 bases. The CDR3 length is 15 residues. The germline V gene encodes CDR1 LNHNV and CDR2 YYDKDF (reference sequence). CDR3 amino acids: CATSGWDSSLDTQYF. The CDR3 nucleotides are TGTGCCACCAGCGGATGGGACTCCTCTCTAGATACGCAGTATTTT.

This clonotype was seen repeatedly, ten times or more. This chain connects TRBV7-2 to TRBJ1-2, with 9 bases lining up with TRBD1. V lost 5 bases, J lost 7 bases, and 11 bases stayed unmatched. The CDR3 runs to 15 residues. Germline CDR1 is SGHTA and CDR2 is FQGNSA. The CDR3 DNA is TGTGCCAGCAGCATAACCGGGACAGGGTCAAGTGGCTACACCTTC. Translation gives CASSITGTGSSGYTF.

The sample holds a few counts of this clonotype. The rearrangement joins TRBV7-8 to TRBJ1-5; D perhaps matches TRBD1 (5 bases). The germline V gene has CDR1 SGHVS and CDR2 FQNEAQ. V gave up 1 base and J gave up 2 bases, with 12 bases separating them. CDR3 length: 16 amino acids. The CDR3 DNA sequence: TGTGCCAGCAGCTTAGGGACACAGAGAGGCAATCAGCCCCAGCATTTT. Its protein is CASSLGTQRGNQPQHF.

This clonotype came up a few times. V gene TRBV20-1 combines with J gene TRBJ2-7, with 11 bases lining up with TRBD1. V was pared by 2 bases and J by 2 bases, with 5 bases of the junction left unmatched. CDR1 and CDR2 from the germline V gene are DFQATT and SNEGSKA (reference sequence). The CDR3 sequence is 15 residues long. CDR3 bases: TGCAGTGCTAGACAGGGGACAGGGGGGCCCTACGAGCAGTACTTC. It yields the protein CSARQGTGGPYEQYF.

The V and J genes are TRBV20-1 and TRBJ2-1; 10 positions match TRBD1. V lost 4 bases to trimming and J lost 4 bases; unmatched junction nucleotides: 4. This CDR3 is built from 14 residues. Germline V gene sequence: CDR1 DFQATT, CDR2 SNEGSKA (reference sequence). The CDR3: CSAMGDRGYNEQFF. For the CDR3, the DNA is TGCAGTGCTATGGGGGACAGGGGATACAATGAGCAGTTCTTC.

This clonotype was observed a handful of times. The chain joins TRBV5-4 to TRBJ2-5; D gene unclear. Per the germline V gene, CDR1 is SGHNT and CDR2 is YYREEE (reference sequence). V was cut by 0 bases and J by 6 bases, with 9 bases left in between. CDR3 size: 13 residues. This CDR3 reads CASSLDGFQTQYF. CDR3 nucleotide sequence: TGTGCCAGCAGCTTGGATGGATTTCAGACCCAGTACTTC.

The DNA of the CDR3 is TGCGCCAGCAGCTTGGTTGAGGGGCGGAGGGCTGAAGCTTTCTTT. It specifies CASSLVEGRRAEAFF. The rearrangement links TRBV5-1 to TRBJ1-1, with a weak D call TRBD1 (5 bases). Germline V gene sequence: CDR1 SGHRS, CDR2 YFSETQ. V lost 0 bases and J 6 bases, leaving 15 bases between the germline ends. The CDR3 contains 15 residues.

The CDR3 here is CSARPDRNYSNQPQHF. CDR3 nucleotide sequence: TGCAGTGCTAGGCCGGACAGGAATTATAGCAATCAGCCCCAGCATTTT. This chain uses TRBV20-1 with TRBJ1-5, with 7 bases lining up with TRBD1. With V trimmed by 3 bases and J by 0 bases, 8 bases remained unmatched. Germline CDR1 and CDR2: DFQATT and SNEGSKA (reference sequence). The CDR3 is made up of 16 amino acids.

The chain carries TRBV20-1 and TRBJ2-5; 7 bases match TRBD2. The CDR3 sequence is 12 residues long. V was clipped by 4 bases and J by 3 bases; unmatched bases: 2. The germline gives CDR1 DFQATT, CDR2 SNEGSKA (reference sequence). The CDR3 region has the DNA TGCAGTGCTATCGGACTAGAAGAGACCCAGTACTTC. This gives the protein CSAIGLEETQYF.

There are many counts of this clonotype. The chain recombines TRBV4-3 with TRBJ2-3, with D possibly being TRBD2 (5 bases). Germline values: CDR1 LGHNA, CDR2 YSLEER. There are 11 residues in the CDR3. The V end lost 4 bases, the J end lost 10 bases, and 9 bases lay between the germline ends. As DNA, the CDR3 is TGCGCCAGCAGCCTAGCCGGGGCGCAGTATTTT. Its translation: CASSLAGAQYF.

This clonotype turned up a few times. The chain couples TRBV20-1 to TRBJ1-4; 8 nucleotides line up with TRBD1. The CDR3 extends over 17 amino acids. Germline CDR1 is DFQATT and CDR2 is SNEGSKA (reference sequence). V was clipped by 1 base and J by 4 bases; unmatched bases: 11. For the CDR3, the DNA is TGCAGTGCTAGAGGTATCAGGGGGCTCGGCGGTAATGAAAAACTGTTTTTT. The encoded protein is CSARGIRGLGGNEKLFF.

This clonotype occurred many times. The genes are TRBV7-3 and TRBJ2-3; D remains unclear. The V and J ends lost 6 bases and 2 bases respectively, with 12 bases between them. The length of the CDR3 is 14 residues. Germline CDR1 is SGHTA and CDR2 is FQGTGA. The CDR3 DNA reads TGTGCCAGCAGGATGACCGGTACCACAGATACGCAGTATTTT. Its translation: CASRMTGTTDTQYF. Full variable domain (remainder filled in from reference TRBV7-3 and TRBJ2-3): GAGVSQTPSNKVTEKGKYVELRCDPISGHTALYWYRQSLGQGPEFLIYFQGTGAADDSGLPNDRFFAVRPEGSVSTLKIQRTERGDSAVYLCASRMTGTTDTQYFGPGTRLTVL.